Listed below are T cell receptor beta chains from one sample, sequenced in a study of blood T cell repertoires in COVID-19. Sequencing used immunoSEQ multiplex PCR; TCRdb keeps in-frame clones, though not all of them. The repertoire holds just over 650,000 clones, with more than 80% as singletons. The sample taken for sequencing was peripheral blood. The receptors were sampled from a woman between 18 and 29 years old with acute or convalescent COVID-19. CDR3s include the opening cysteine and the closing phenylalanine or tryptophan.

V | CDR3
TRBV7-9 | CASSLAPVATNEKLFF
TRBV5-6 | CASSLATGELFF
TRBV5-1 | CASSRLGDRGYEQYF
TRBV5-1 | CASSFLGRQGAEKLFF
TRBV2 | CASISQGRGREQYF
TRBV29-1 | CSVERGWNYGYTF
TRBV7-3 | CASSLLAGTEAFF
TRBV6-5 | CASRPQGGVYYGYTF
TRBV7-9 | CASTSQRSRDSYNEQFF
TRBV7-9 | CASSPGQGAYEQYF
TRBV7-9 | CASSLEVPGVLFF
TRBV19 | CASKEDRGRTEAFF
TRBV5-4 | CASSLASTSKTEAFF
TRBV6-5 | CASSYSGGLNTEAFF
TRBV18 | CASSPPVGGLAKNIQYF
TRBV10-1 | CASTPRGEQYF
TRBV19 | CASSMTGSPNEKLFF
TRBV6-5 | CASSYKSGGSTEAFF
TRBV12-3/TRBV12-4 | CATQRGYEQYF
TRBV29-1 | CSTGEGDTEAFF
TRBV19 | CASSHARGDGYTF
TRBV4-3 | CASSQESTSPHEQYF
TRBV9 | CASSVGDSSGEKLFF
TRBV19 | CASSTTGVAGNTIYF
TRBV5-1 | CASSLERGGPDTQYF
TRBV5-3 | CARSSDRGDTDTQYF
TRBV12-3/TRBV12-4 | CASSSYNEQFF
TRBV24-1 | CATSDGRSYEQYF
TRBV7-8 | CASSLASTHEQYF
TRBV6-4 | CASSDSQRGDTGELFF
TRBV5-4 | CASEPGGADYNEQFF
TRBV9 | CASSVTGAQNTGELFF
TRBV29-1 | CSGYTGANVLTF
TRBV21-1 | CASSQAKDRTDTQYF